This TCR beta chain was observed in a study of T-cell memory formation after mild COVID-19. Overall study results and limits: Clones which contracted sat mainly in CM and EM if CD4+, and in EMRA if CD8+.

In TCRdb, the 5' RACE reads were re-called with MiXCR into one record per CDR3 protein. The data hold over 300,000 distinct CDR3 sequences, with 20% to 25% observed a single time. The CDR3 spans 15 residues. V was trimmed by 7 bases and J by 8 bases, leaving 18 bases between them. Germline V gene data show CDR1 as MNHNS and CDR2 as SASEGT. Regarding this clonotype: Its target is unknown.

The sample taken for sequencing was PBMCs or a T cell subset sorted from them (not recorded which). The genes are TRBV6-1 and TRBJ2-6; tentatively, D is TRBD1 (5 bases). The origin of this receptor is a young man who had mild COVID-19 (a few samples of this study predate the infection). Cell type and time point are not known. As DNA, the CDR3 is TGTGCCAGCACCCAGGGCCCAGAGCCTTCCAACGTCCTGACTTTC. As protein: CASTQGPEPSNVLTF.